This T cell receptor beta chain was obtained from a study of shared clonotypes between healthy human individuals. Repertoires were generated with immunoSEQ multiplex PCR, while TCRdb's copy carries only in-frame clones and drops some. Among 950,000 to 1,100,000 clones listed, about 84% were seen once. Details on this clone: Its antigen is unidentified.

Trimming took 0 bases from V and 5 from J, leaving 10 bases between them. The CDR3 loop spans 14 amino acids. In germline, CDR1 is LNHNV, CDR2 YYDKDF (reference sequence). Study-wide findings and caveats: Non-shared clonotypes were found to have lower generation probabilities than the clonotypes that were shared by all four of the sorted-subset donors.

This clonotype originated in a man younger than 35 in good health. Some clones in this sample may be carry-over from other donors' samples. The sample consisted of memory CD4+ T cells from PBMCs. Subset meaning: CD45RA-negative fraction. This chain links TRBV15 with TRBJ1-1, with D perhaps TRBD1 (5 bases). CDR3 nucleotide sequence: TGTGCCACCAGCAGAGAGTTCAGGGCTACTGAAGCTTTCTTT. Its translation is CATSREFRATEAFF. Variable domain in full (rest from reference TRBV15 and TRBJ1-1): DAMVIQNPRYQVTQFGKPVTLSCSQTLNHNVMYWYQQKSSQAPKLLFHYYDKDFNNEADTPDNFQSRRPNTSFCFLDIRSPGLGDTAMYLCATSREFRATEAFFGQGTRLTVV.